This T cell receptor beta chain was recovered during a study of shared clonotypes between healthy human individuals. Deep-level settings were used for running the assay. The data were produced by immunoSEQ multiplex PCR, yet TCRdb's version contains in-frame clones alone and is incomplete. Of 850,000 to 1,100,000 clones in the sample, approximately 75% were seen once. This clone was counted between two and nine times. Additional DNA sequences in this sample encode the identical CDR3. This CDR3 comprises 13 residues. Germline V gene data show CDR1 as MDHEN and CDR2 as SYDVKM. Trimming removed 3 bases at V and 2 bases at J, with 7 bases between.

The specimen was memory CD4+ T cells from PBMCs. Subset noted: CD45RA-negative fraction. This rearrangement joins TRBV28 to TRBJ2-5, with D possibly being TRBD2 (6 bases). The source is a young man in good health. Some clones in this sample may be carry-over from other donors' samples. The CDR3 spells CASSFGTQETQYF. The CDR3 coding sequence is TGTGCCAGCAGTTTTGGGACTCAAGAGACCCAGTACTTC.